The 11 T cell receptor beta chains below all came from one sample that was sequenced in a study of CD8+CD57+ T cells in acquired aplastic anemia (dated by TCRdb to 2016 to 2018). The instrument was an Illumina HiSeq 2000. Profiling of TCR beta VDJ combinations and CDR3 sequences used genomic DNA as the template. The raw public data were reprocessed by TCRdb itself: fastp quality trimming at Q25, MiXCR clonotype calling, in-frame beta chains only. Rows with a matching CDR3 protein are joined into one entry that keeps the most common DNA and genes. Counted in this sample were 150,000 to 200,000 distinct CDR3 sequences; less than 50% of them appeared once. Together, the top ten hold around a third of the sample. Patients chosen for sequencing had shown expansion of CD8+CD57+ cells by flow cytometry. The sequenced sample was sorted CD4+, CD8+, or CD8+CD57+ T cells (not recorded which) from PBMCs. These receptors all come from a human donor with aplastic anemia.

This clonotype was seen only a few times. Given a much more abundant clone one base away, this may be a read error. CDR3 nucleotide sequence: TGTGCCAGCAGCTTAATGGGACCCAGGGAGCAGTACTTC. Translated, it gives CASSLMGPREQYF. The V call is TRBV7-6, the J call TRBJ2-7; the D call may be TRBD1 or TRBD2 (5 bases each). This CDR3 spans 13 amino acids. Germline V lookup: CDR1 SGHVS, CDR2 FNYEAQ. Trimming shortened V by 2 bases and J by 7 bases, and 12 bases separated the two germline ends.

J is TRBJ2-7 and V is TRBV7-9, with TRBD2 identical over 13 bases. With the DNA end fitting TRBJ2-5 better, the J assignment may be wrong. Germline V gene data show CDR1 as SEHNR and CDR2 as FQNEAQ (reference sequence). The CDR3 is 15 amino acids. The DNA for the CDR3 is TGTGCCAGCAGCGCGGGACTAGCGGGACGCGGGACCCAGTACTTC. Protein sequence: CASSAGLAGRGTQYF.

Worth noting for this clonotype: A much more abundant neighbour one base away suggests this may be a read error. V and J are TRBV15 and TRBJ2-7; TRBD1 is a possible D gene (6 bases). This CDR3 contains 14 residues. Trimming pared 5 bases from V and 2 bases from J, leaving 13 bases between. The V gene's germline CDR1 is LNHNV and CDR2 YYDKDF (reference sequence). The CDR3, as DNA: TGTGCCACCAGCGACCGGACAGAGGCCTACGAGCAGTACTTC. Protein sequence: CATSDRTEAYEQYF.

This sequence joins TRBV2 and TRBJ2-2, with a possible D match to TRBD1 (5 bases). The germline V and J ends were trimmed by 6 bases and 0 bases, with 11 bases remaining between them. CDR1 SNHLY and CDR2 FYNNEI come from the germline V gene. The CDR3 covers 15 residues. The CDR3 loop reads CASRFWTTNTGELFF. The CDR3, as DNA: TGTGCCAGCAGGTTTTGGACAACGAACACCGGGGAGCTGTTTTTT.

This clonotype was seen a single time. The chain has TRBV5-1 and TRBJ2-3; 12 bases fit TRBD2. Per the germline V gene, CDR1 is SGHRS and CDR2 is YFSETQ. The junction had 4 bases not matched to a gene; V was cut back by 2 bases and J by 6 bases. The CDR3 totals 15 residues. CDR3 region: CASSFLAGGPDTQYF. As DNA, the CDR3 is TGCGCCAGCAGCTTTCTAGCGGGGGGGCCGGATACGCAGTATTTT. The full variable domain, rest sourced from reference TRBV5-1 and TRBJ2-3, is KAGVTQTPRYLIKTRGQQVTLSCSPISGHRSVSWYQQTPGQGLQFLFEYFSETQRNKGNFPGRFSGRQFSNSRSEMNVSTLELGDSALYLCASSFLAGGPDTQYFGPGTRLTVL.

There are many counts of this clonotype. CDR3 region: CASGQGGNTEAFF. In DNA form, the CDR3 reads TGTGCCAGCGGTCAAGGAGGGAACACTGAAGCTTTCTTT. V and J are TRBV6-1 and TRBJ1-1, with D unresolved. The CDR3 runs 13 residues. Germline values: CDR1 MNHNS, CDR2 SASEGT. The V and J ends lost 8 bases and 1 base respectively, with 11 bases between them.

This clonotype was recorded a few times. V is TRBV24-1 and J is TRBJ2-3; weak D call: TRBD1 (6 bases). The CDR3 is 13 amino acids. Germline V gives CDR1 KGHDR, CDR2 SFDVKD. Between the trimmed V and J ends, which lost 10 bases and 3 bases, there was a span of 13 bases. The CDR3 is CATGVQGTDTQYF. Written as DNA, the CDR3 is TGTGCCACGGGGGTACAGGGAACAGATACGCAGTATTTT.

The V call is TRBV6-5, the J call TRBJ1-1; no clear D. V lost 4 bases and J 5 bases, leaving 11 bases between the germline ends. This CDR3 spans 13 amino acids. CDR1 and CDR2 (germline): MNHEY, SVGAGI. CDR3 sequence reads: CASSFLTGTEAFF. The CDR3 DNA sequence: TGTGCCAGCAGTTTCCTCACGGGGACTGAAGCTTTCTTT.

Comments on this clonotype: This may come from a read error, since a much larger clone is one base off. The rearrangement joins TRBV4-1 to TRBJ2-3; 7 positions agree with TRBD2. V trimming: 4 bases; J trimming: 2 bases; junction bases outside the gene matches: 12. This CDR3 is built from 17 residues. In germline, CDR1 is MGHRA, CDR2 YSYEKL. CDR3 sequence: CASSLGIGTTITDTQYF. Here the CDR3 DNA reads TGCGCCAGCAGCCTAGGAATAGGGACTACAATCACAGATACGCAGTATTTT.

This clonotype was picked up many times. The CDR3 nucleotides read TGTGCCAGCAGGAATCTAGGGAGGACTGAAGCTTTCTTT. It is translated as CASRNLGRTEAFF. This chain links TRBV6-5 with TRBJ1-1, with D unresolved. CDR3 length equals 13 residues. V dropped 6 bases and J dropped 5 bases, with 13 bases sitting between them. CDR1 MNHEY and CDR2 SVGAGI come from the germline V gene.

This clonotype was seen a few times. The chain uses TRBV6-2 or TRBV6-3 and TRBJ2-7, with D maybe TRBD2 (6 bases). This CDR3 region has 14 residues. Germline V lookup: CDR1 MNHEY, CDR2 SVGEGT. V was shortened by 6 bases and J by 3 bases, with 15 bases between the two germline ends. Written as DNA, the CDR3 is TGTGCCAGCAGCCTGAGCGGGCCCTTCTACGAGCAGTACTTC. It is translated as CASSLSGPFYEQYF.